Listed below are T cell receptor beta chains from one sample, sequenced in a study of T cells of healthy individuals. From the 5' RACE reads, TCRdb called clonotypes with MiXCR, one entry per CDR3 protein. The sample lists about 96,000 distinct CDR3 sequences; 15% to 20% were seen once. Receptor source: a human donor in good health. Both conserved end residues are part of each CDR3.

>TRBV7-2
CASSIPLPGGIDEQFF
>TRBV7-2
CASGRAYYEQYF
>TRBV20-1
CSARGISYNEQFF
>TRBV7-2
CASSLPLFEYSPLHF
>TRBV5-1
CASSLGGTYYEQYF
>TRBV7-2
CASSLAEGAFF
>TRBV7-9
CASRTNTGELFF
>TRBV24-1
CATSAQGETETQYF
>TRBV6-1
CASKSLGPRGADTQYF
>TRBV7-8
CASSLKENNEQFF
>TRBV6-2/TRBV6-3
CASTQGANTEAFF
>TRBV4-1
CASSPEQDYSYEQYF
>TRBV5-4
CASSETSGRPDTQYF
>TRBV9
CASSLGNSPLHF
>TRBV6-7
CASSYYWNRQGAPTGELFF
>TRBV4-2
CASRDIRTNTGELFF
>TRBV5-1
CASSYPGIPHEQYF
>TRBV28
CATVSGGSFLDKNIQYF
>TRBV20-1
CSARDERDYNEQFF
>TRBV20-1
CSAGGRNTEAFF
>TRBV6-5
CASSYSGQGRQPQHF
>TRBV4-1
CASSQVAGGPAGELFF
>TRBV12-3/TRBV12-4
CASSLSGQGLSPLHF
>TRBV6-2/TRBV6-3
CASTTGGNQPQHF
>TRBV27
CASRDRGGEQYF
>TRBV10-3
CAIRGGARDMNTEAFF
>TRBV12-3/TRBV12-4
CASRGLAGGRNTGELFF
>TRBV28
CASSPPATGWNEQYF
>TRBV2
CASSPGTVLGTEAFF
>TRBV11-1
CASSLAPNQPQHF
>TRBV30
CAWSSPGTGVYEQYF
>TRBV4-1
CASSQVGNTEAFF
>TRBV4-1
CTSSQDWGRETQYF
>TRBV12-3/TRBV12-4
CASSSGQAGEKLFF
>TRBV4-3
CASSQETGRHGELFF
>TRBV4-2
CASSQGAGNTGELFF
>TRBV29-1
CSATGTYNEQFF
>TRBV5-1
CASSLESGPSGELFF